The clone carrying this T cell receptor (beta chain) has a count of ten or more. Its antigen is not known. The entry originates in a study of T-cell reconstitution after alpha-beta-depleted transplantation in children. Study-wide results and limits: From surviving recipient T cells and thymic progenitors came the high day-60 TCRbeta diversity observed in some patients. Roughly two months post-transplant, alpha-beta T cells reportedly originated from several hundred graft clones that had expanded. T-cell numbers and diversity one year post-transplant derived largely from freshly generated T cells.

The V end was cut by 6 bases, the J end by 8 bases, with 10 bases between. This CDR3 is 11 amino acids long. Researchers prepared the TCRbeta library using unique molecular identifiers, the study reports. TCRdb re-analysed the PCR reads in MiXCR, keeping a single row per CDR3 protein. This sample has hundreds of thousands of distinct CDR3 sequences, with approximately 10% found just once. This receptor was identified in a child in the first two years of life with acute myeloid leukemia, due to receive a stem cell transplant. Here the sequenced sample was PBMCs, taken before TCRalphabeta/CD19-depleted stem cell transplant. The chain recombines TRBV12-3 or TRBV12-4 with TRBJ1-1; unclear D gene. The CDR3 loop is CASSLYGEAFF. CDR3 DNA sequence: TGTGCCAGCAGCCTTTATGGGGAAGCTTTCTTT.